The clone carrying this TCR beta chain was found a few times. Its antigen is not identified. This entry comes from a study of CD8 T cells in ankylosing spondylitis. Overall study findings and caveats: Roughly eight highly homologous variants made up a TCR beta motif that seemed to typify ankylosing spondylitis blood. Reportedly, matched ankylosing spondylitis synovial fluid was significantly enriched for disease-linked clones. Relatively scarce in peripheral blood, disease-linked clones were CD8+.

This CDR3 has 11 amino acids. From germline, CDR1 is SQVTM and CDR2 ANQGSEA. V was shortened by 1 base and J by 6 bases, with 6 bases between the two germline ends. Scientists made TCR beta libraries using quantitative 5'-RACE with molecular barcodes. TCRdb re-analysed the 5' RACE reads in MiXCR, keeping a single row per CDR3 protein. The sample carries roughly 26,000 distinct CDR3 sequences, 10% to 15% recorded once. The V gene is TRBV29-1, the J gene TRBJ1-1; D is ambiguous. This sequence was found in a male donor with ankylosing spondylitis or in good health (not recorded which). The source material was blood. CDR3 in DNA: TGCAGCGTTGAAGTGGGTGCTGAAGCTTTCTTT. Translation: CSVEVGAEAFF.